Shown below are 28 T cell receptor beta chains from a single sample sequenced in a study of T cell repertoires in cytomegalovirus infection. TCRdb re-called the reads through MiXCR, storing one row per CDR3 protein. Here the sample spans 450,000 to 550,000 distinct CDR3 sequences, about 17% being singletons. Sample: CD8+ T cells from PBMCs. These receptors originate from a human donor in good health (CMV status not recorded). Some clones in this sample may be carry-over from other donors' samples.

In this sample, this clonotype turned up a few times. This chain links TRBV4-1 with TRBJ2-1, with TRBD2 matching over 12 bases. Trimming at V came to 0 bases and at J to 9 bases, leaving 6 bases not matched to a gene. The germline V gene encodes CDR1 MGHRA and CDR2 YSYEKL. The CDR3 spans 16 residues. The CDR3: CASSQEGLAGGSEQFF. The CDR3, as DNA: TGCGCCAGCAGCCAAGAGGGGCTAGCGGGGGGGAGTGAGCAGTTCTTC.

At least ten counts were recorded for this clonotype. The chain has TRBV5-6 and TRBJ1-5; the match to TRBD1 covers 12 bases. The CDR3 is 15 residues long. The junction had 5 bases not matched to a gene; V was cut back by 4 bases and J by 6 bases. Germline CDR1 and CDR2: SGHDT and YYEEEE. As DNA, the CDR3 is TGTGCCAGCAGCACCCGGGACAGGGGGCGTCAGCCCCAGCATTTT. It is translated as CASSTRDRGRQPQHF.

The chain is built from TRBV7-6 and TRBJ1-1; D call uncertain. This CDR3 comprises 14 residues. The V and J ends lost 3 bases and 2 bases respectively, with 10 bases between them. Germline CDR1 reads SGHVS; CDR2 reads FNYEAQ. The CDR3 DNA follows: TGTGCCAGCAGCTTCTCTGCGATTAACACTGAAGCTTTCTTT. This translates into CASSFSAINTEAFF.

This clonotype was recorded many times. The rearrangement joins TRBV7-7 to TRBJ2-3, with D perhaps being TRBD1 or TRBD2 (6 bases each). The ends were cut back, 5 bases at V and 3 bases at J, with 21 bases in the middle. The CDR3 is 17 residues long. In germline, CDR1 is SSHAT, CDR2 FNYEAQ (reference sequence). The CDR3 nucleotides read TGTGCCAGCAGCAACGGGGGCGGCCCGGGGAAAACAGATACGCAGTATTTT. Translation gives CASSNGGGPGKTDTQYF.

The chain carries TRBV4-1 and TRBJ2-7; unclear D gene. CDR1 MGHRA and CDR2 YSYEKL come from the germline V gene. Trimming removed 1 base at V and 0 bases at J, with 7 bases between. CDR3 length equals 14 residues. The CDR3 bases are TGCGCCAGCAGCCAAGTGGACGTCTCCTACGAGCAGTACTTC. It specifies CASSQVDVSYEQYF.

The genes are TRBV6-1 and TRBJ2-5; D is possibly TRBD1 or TRBD2 (5 bases each). The CDR3 length is 15 residues. The V and J ends lost 2 bases and 5 bases respectively, with 15 bases between them. Germline CDR1 is MNHNS and CDR2 is SASEGT. CDR3 region: CASSEPGTTSETQYF. In nucleotides, the CDR3 is TGTGCCAGCAGTGAACCCGGGACGACCTCGGAGACCCAGTACTTC.

This clonotype appeared many times. This chain uses TRBV11-2 with TRBJ2-3, with TRBD2 matching over 10 bases. CDR3 size: 16 residues. V lost 1 base to trimming and J lost 0 bases; unmatched junction nucleotides: 1. Germline V gives CDR1 SGHAT, CDR2 FQNNGV. The CDR3 sequence: CASSLGTSGSTDTQYF. As DNA, the CDR3 is TGTGCCAGCAGCTTAGGGACTAGCGGTAGCACAGATACGCAGTATTTT.

CDR3 sequence (DNA): TGTGCCAGCAGCCTCTCCTTCCGACTTTCCCAGTACTTC. Its protein is CASSLSFRLSQYF. The chain has TRBV6-2 or TRBV6-3 and TRBJ2-5; D unclear. V dropped 6 bases and J dropped 9 bases, with 17 bases sitting between them. In germline, CDR1 is MNHEY, CDR2 SVGEGT. The CDR3 has 13 amino acids.

This clonotype was picked up many times. The chain links TRBV6-1 to TRBJ2-7; 8 bases are shared with TRBD1. Germline CDR1 and CDR2: MNHNS and SASEGT. Unmatched junction bases numbered 13, after V lost 6 bases and J lost 3 bases. The CDR3 is made up of 16 amino acids. The CDR3 spells CASSRPGTGHLYEQYF. CDR3 bases: TGTGCCAGCAGCCGCCCTGGGACAGGACACCTCTACGAGCAGTACTTC.

This clonotype came up a few times. The chain combines TRBV2 with TRBJ2-7; either TRBD1 or TRBD2 may fit D (5 bases each). Trimming pared 8 bases from V and 6 bases from J, leaving 11 bases between. Germline V gene sequence: CDR1 SNHLY, CDR2 FYNNEI. The CDR3 contains 11 residues. This chain's CDR3 is CASDSTSEQYF. The CDR3, as DNA: TGTGCCAGCGACAGCACTAGCGAGCAGTACTTC.

This clonotype was found a few times. The V and J genes are TRBV27 and TRBJ1-1, with D hard to call. CDR3 length: 13 residues. Germline CDR1 is MNHEY and CDR2 is SMNVEV (reference sequence). Trimming shortened V by 6 bases and J by 4 bases, and 12 bases separated the two germline ends. CDR3 nucleotide sequence: TGTGCCAGCAGGCGGAGGGCGGGCACTGAAGCTTTCTTT. Translated: CASRRRAGTEAFF.

In this sample, this clonotype turned up many times. This chain uses TRBV5-1 with TRBJ1-1, with D unresolved. The germline gives CDR1 SGHRS, CDR2 YFSETQ. Trimming stripped 0 bases from V and 5 bases from J, with 14 bases between. The CDR3 has 15 amino acids. CDR3 region: CASSLAQVGLTEAFF. In DNA, the CDR3 is TGCGCCAGCAGCTTGGCCCAGGTGGGATTGACTGAAGCTTTCTTT.

In its sample, this clonotype was seen once. This clone may be a read error of a much larger clone one base away. The V gene is TRBV10-3, the J gene TRBJ1-1, with unresolved D. V was cut by 3 bases and J by 1 base, with 6 bases left in between. CDR1 and CDR2 (germline): ENHRY, SYGVKD. This CDR3 contains 13 residues. DNA of the CDR3: TGTGCCATCAGTGAACGGGGGAACACTGAAGCTTTCTTT. Its protein is CAISERGNTEAFF.

The chain uses TRBV12-3 or TRBV12-4 and TRBJ2-1, with 7 bases fitting TRBD1. This CDR3 has 14 residues. With 5 bases clipped from V and 5 bases from J, the junction kept 6 bases outside the gene matches. The CDR3 nucleotides are TGTGCCAGCAGTCTCGGACAGGACAACAATGAGCAGTTCTTC. It specifies CASSLGQDNNEQFF.

In the case of this clonotype: No conserved phenylalanine or tryptophan is present at the end of the CDR3, so a read error is the likely explanation. The chain links TRBV6-2 or TRBV6-3 to TRBJ2-7; possibly TRBD2 for D (5 bases). V was shortened by 6 bases and J by 7 bases, with 10 bases between the two germline ends. Germline CDR1 and CDR2: MNHEY and SVGEGT. This CDR3 region has 11 residues. In DNA, the CDR3 is TGTGCCAGCAGCCCGTCGGGGGAGCAGTACTTA. It specifies CASSPSGEQYL.

Regarding this clonotype: This sequence may be a read error, since a much larger clone differs from it by one base. V is TRBV7-4 and J is TRBJ2-7; D is uncertain. This CDR3 has 15 residues. Germline CDR1 SGHVT, CDR2 SQSDAQ. This CDR3 reads CACSLEPSAGYEQYF. CDR3 sequence (DNA): TGTGCCTGCAGCTTAGAACCCTCAGCTGGCTACGAGCAGTACTTC.

This clonotype came up many times. J is TRBJ2-7 and V is TRBV27; 11 nucleotides match TRBD1. Germline V CDR1 and CDR2: MNHEY, SMNVEV (reference sequence). V was clipped by 6 bases and J by 6 bases; unmatched bases: 7. This CDR3 is 14 amino acids long. CDR3 DNA sequence: TGTGCCAGCAGCTCCGGACAGGGGGCCGGCGAGCAGTACTTC. This codes for CASSSGQGAGEQYF.

This clonotype was seen at least ten times. The J gene is TRBJ1-1, the V gene TRBV7-6; perhaps TRBD1 as D (6 bases). CDR3 length: 16 amino acids. Germline CDR1 reads SGHVS; CDR2 reads FNYEAQ. The V gene lost 5 bases and the J gene lost 1 base, with 17 bases spanning the gap. CDR3 amino acids: CASSKGGGGRNTEAFF. DNA of the CDR3: TGTGCCAGCAGCAAAGGGGGGGGGGGCCGGAACACTGAAGCTTTCTTT. The full variable domain, completed using reference TRBV7-6 and TRBJ1-1, is GAGVSQSPRYKVTKRGQDVALRCDPISGHVSLYWYRQALGQGPEFLTYFNYEAQQDKSGLPNDRFSAERPEGSISTLTIQRTEQRDSAMYRCASSKGGGGRNTEAFFGQGTRLTVV.

This clonotype was seen at least ten times. The chain has TRBV7-9 and TRBJ2-5; TRBD2 agrees at 8 bases. The CDR3 contains 15 residues. Germline assignment: CDR1 SEHNR and CDR2 FQNEAQ (reference sequence). Trimming cost V 5 bases and J 4 bases; bases outside gene matches: 9. DNA of the CDR3: TGTGCCAGCAGCCCTTGGACTAGCAAGGGAGAGACCCAGTACTTC. The encoded protein is CASSPWTSKGETQYF.

This clonotype was found many times. The chain links TRBV6-1 to TRBJ1-5; the match to TRBD1 covers 8 bases. The CDR3 loop spans 15 amino acids. Germline V gene data show CDR1 as MNHNS and CDR2 as SASEGT. V was clipped by 4 bases and J by 3 bases; unmatched bases: 5. The CDR3 is CASSGRGQVNQPQHF. CDR3 coding DNA: TGTGCCAGCAGTGGCAGGGGGCAGGTCAATCAGCCCCAGCATTTT.

The table lists this clonotype with many counts. The rearrangement links TRBV7-8 to TRBJ2-1; 12 bases match TRBD2. Losses at the gene ends were 5 bases for V and 7 bases for J; bases not matched to a gene: 6. From germline, CDR1 is SGHVS and CDR2 FQNEAQ. CDR3 length: 15 amino acids. The CDR3 region has the DNA TGTGCCAGCAGCCCCCCTAGCGGGAGGGGGAATGAGCAGTTCTTC. Encoded protein: CASSPPSGRGNEQFF.

The rearrangement joins TRBV6-6 to TRBJ2-3; a possible D gene is TRBD1 (5 bases). This CDR3 spans 16 amino acids. Trimming cost V 6 bases and J 0 bases, with 16 bases left between them. CDR1 is MNHNY and CDR2 is SVGAGI in the germline V gene (reference sequence). The CDR3 region is CASSLRGGESTDTQYF. CDR3 coding DNA: TGTGCCAGCAGCCTAAGGGGTGGGGAAAGCACAGATACGCAGTATTTT.

This clonotype was picked up many times. This chain connects TRBV7-9 to TRBJ2-2, with a tentative D call TRBD1 (6 bases). Germline values: CDR1 SEHNR, CDR2 FQNEAQ (reference sequence). The V end was cut by 0 bases, the J end by 0 bases, with 8 bases between. The CDR3 covers 16 residues. The CDR3 loop reads CASSLAPGANTGELFF. The CDR3 nucleotides are TGTGCCAGCAGCTTAGCCCCAGGGGCGAACACCGGGGAGCTGTTTTTT.

The sample holds many counts of this clonotype. This chain uses TRBV7-9 with TRBJ2-7; TRBD1 agrees at 7 bases. The CDR3 spans 12 residues. V dropped 4 bases and J dropped 4; count of bases not matched to a gene: 1. Germline CDR1 SEHNR, CDR2 FQNEAQ (reference sequence). The CDR3 coding sequence is TGTGCCAGCAGCTCACAGGGGTACGAGCAGTACTTC. It specifies CASSSQGYEQYF.

A few counts support this clonotype. V is TRBV15 and J is TRBJ1-5, with 8 bases matching TRBD1. The CDR3 covers 15 residues. The germline CDR1 and CDR2 sequences are LNHNV and YYDKDF (reference sequence). The V segment lost 4 bases and the J segment 0 bases; nucleotides outside the gene matches: 2. CDR3 nucleotides: TGTGCCACCAGCAAAGACAGGGGTAGCAATCAGCCCCAGCATTTT. Encoded protein: CATSKDRGSNQPQHF.

This clonotype occurred a few times. The CDR3 nucleotides are TGCGCCAGCAGTCAAAGGGCGGGGACCCAAGAGACCCAGTACTTC. It translates to CASSQRAGTQETQYF. This chain links TRBV23-1 with TRBJ2-5; D is possibly TRBD2 (6 bases). TRBV23-1 has ORF status, its function being uncertain. The V and J ends lost 2 bases and 1 base respectively, with 11 bases between them. This CDR3 is built from 15 residues.

This clonotype has a count of ten or more. This chain joins TRBV7-9 and TRBJ2-1, with a possible D match to TRBD2 (5 bases). CDR3 size: 11 residues. Trimming removed 4 bases at V and 10 bases at J, with 8 bases between. Germline CDR1 is SEHNR and CDR2 is FQNEAQ (reference sequence). CDR3 sequence reads: CASSSGKEQFF. CDR3 sequence (DNA): TGTGCCAGCAGCTCGGGAAAGGAGCAGTTCTTC.

This clonotype has just a few counts. The rearrangement uses TRBV6-1 and TRBJ1-5; 10 nucleotides agree with TRBD1. Germline-derived CDR1 and CDR2 are MNHNS and SASEGT. The trim removed 2 bases at V and 0 bases at J, leaving 1 base unmatched. This CDR3 is 16 amino acids long. The DNA for the CDR3 is TGTGCCAGCAGTGAACGGACAGGGGGTAGCAATCAGCCCCAGCATTTT. The encoded protein is CASSERTGGSNQPQHF.